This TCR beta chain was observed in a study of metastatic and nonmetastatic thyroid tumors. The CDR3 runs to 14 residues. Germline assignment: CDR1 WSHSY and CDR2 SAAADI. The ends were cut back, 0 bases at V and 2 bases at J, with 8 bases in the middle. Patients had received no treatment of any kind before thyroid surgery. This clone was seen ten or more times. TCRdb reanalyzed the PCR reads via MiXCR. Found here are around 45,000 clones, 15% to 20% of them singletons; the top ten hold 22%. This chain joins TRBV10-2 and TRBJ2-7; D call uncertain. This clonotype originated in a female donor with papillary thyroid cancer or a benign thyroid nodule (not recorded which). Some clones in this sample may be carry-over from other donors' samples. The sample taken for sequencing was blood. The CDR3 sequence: CASSESILAYEQYF. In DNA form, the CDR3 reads TGCGCCAGCAGTGAGTCAATTTTGGCCTACGAGCAGTACTTC.